The rows below give T cell receptor beta chains drawn from one sample of a study of graft-versus-host responses after intestinal transplantation. These receptors are not linked to any known antigen. Repertoires were generated with immunoSEQ multiplex PCR, while TCRdb's copy carries only in-frame clones and drops some. Of around 110,000 clones in the sample, 85% to 95% were seen once. The sample here was unstimulated CD8+ T cells sorted from spleen or lymph node cells, taken before transplant. These TCRs come from a human donor who was the organ donor for an intestinal transplant. CDR3s include the opening cysteine and the closing phenylalanine or tryptophan.

V gene	J gene	CDR3 protein
TRBV6-6	TRBJ2-7	CASSYSSSYEQYF
TRBV7-9	TRBJ1-1	CASSLARVNDRGALEAFF
TRBV19	TRBJ1-1	CASRQTGQNTEAFF
TRBV27	TRBJ1-1	CASSFGGSTEAFF
TRBV5-4	TRBJ2-3	CASSFGTSVDTQYF
TRBV4-1	TRBJ1-3	CASSPVTGNGNTIYF
TRBV9	TRBJ2-1	CASSVPSGRSGIHEQFF
TRBV6-6	TRBJ2-7	CASSYGRAYEQYF
TRBV25-1	TRBJ1-2	CASSELIQGVYGYTF
TRBV4-1	TRBJ2-1	CASSQDPSGDEQFF
TRBV11-2	TRBJ2-5	CASTLRWGEQETQYF
TRBV27	TRBJ2-7	CASSLFGGYEQYF
TRBV30	TRBJ1-2	CAGFPGLGKSYTF
TRBV19	TRBJ2-2	CASGDQGGPGELFF
TRBV27	TRBJ1-1	CASSFRGGDTEAFF
TRBV27	TRBJ1-5	CASSTRGSNQPQHF
TRBV13	TRBJ2-1	CASSGTGGRNEQFF
TRBV13	TRBJ2-2	CASSRRLDSTGELFF
TRBV4-1	TRBJ2-1	CASSQEGDYNEQFF
TRBV29-1	TRBJ1-2	CSVVEGYGYTF
TRBV18	TRBJ2-1	CASSPSQGVVNEQFF
TRBV7-6	TRBJ2-3	CASSLGFGGFGTDTQYF
TRBV2	TRBJ2-2	CAVPVGVRLAGFSDTGELFF
TRBV6-5	TRBJ2-3	CASSYSVSSADTQYF
TRBV12-5	TRBJ2-7	CASGRSQGYEQYF
TRBV5-8	TRBJ2-7	CASSLGGSSYEQYF
TRBV27	TRBJ1-1	CASSTRYLGMNTEAFF
TRBV4-1	TRBJ1-2	CASSQGGQRADFNYGYTF
TRBV2	TRBJ1-2	CASLPGPARTKYGYTF
TRBV30	TRBJ1-1	CAWTQGQGNTEAFF
TRBV5-1	TRBJ1-2	CASSLWGYYGYTF
TRBV2	TRBJ2-7	CASSGLAERYEQYF
TRBV4-1	TRBJ2-2	CASSPNTIGELFF
TRBV13	TRBJ2-2	CASSLGSYTGELFF
TRBV6-6	TRBJ1-1	CASGEGGTEAFF
TRBV9	TRBJ2-1	CASSPEGRVGNEQFF
TRBV29-1	TRBJ1-2	CSVAPGTDYGYTF
TRBV7-2	TRBJ2-3	CASSLETSRRTDTQYF
TRBV7-9	TRBJ1-2	CASSQLTGAGYGYTF
TRBV2	TRBJ2-7	CASSGTSGSKGAYEQYF
TRBV2	TRBJ2-1	CASSPTSNEQFF
TRBV19	TRBJ1-1	CASGQLKAFF
TRBV7-6	TRBJ1-1	CASSHDRNTEAFF
TRBV28	TRBJ2-1	CASSFDQRQLYNEQFF
TRBV29-1	TRBJ2-3	CSVEFGTHAGTDTQYF
TRBV4-1	TRBJ2-7	CASSQDRGTSSYEQYF
TRBV9	TRBJ1-3	CASSPGAGPTYF
TRBV11-3	TRBJ2-5	CASSLGGGETQYF
TRBV27	TRBJ2-7	CASSLVGTDYEQYF
TRBV27	TRBJ2-3	CASSLLAGSTDTQYF
TRBV9	TRBJ2-1	CASSPPSGRGDEQFF
TRBV4-1	TRBJ2-7	CASSQEGGSSYEQYF
TRBV11-2	TRBJ1-4	CASSLVGEKLFF